The rows below give T cell receptor beta chains drawn from one sample of a study of blood T cell repertoires in COVID-19. Repertoires were generated with immunoSEQ multiplex PCR, while TCRdb's copy carries only in-frame clones and drops some. The data contain under 150,000 clones, around four fifths of them singletons. The sequenced material came from peripheral blood. These receptors were obtained from a middle-aged woman with active or convalescent COVID-19. CDR3s include the opening cysteine and the closing phenylalanine or tryptophan. A D gene is named only where the DNA matches it firmly. Size tells how often a clone was seen (once, few, many) or the class of an expanded clone, and some rows leave it out.

J: TRBJ1-5; V: TRBV10-1; size: NA; D: NA; DNA: TGCGCCAGCAGCCAACACGGCAATCAGCCCCAGCATTTT; CDR3: CASSQHGNQPQHF
J: TRBJ1-6; V: TRBV18; size: NA; D: TRBD1; DNA: TGTGCCAGCTCACCACGAACAGGGGCCACGTATAATTCACCCCTCCACTTT; CDR3: CASSPRTGATYNSPLHF
J: TRBJ2-1; V: TRBV11-2; size: NA; D: NA; DNA: TGTGCCAGCAGCTTAGACGGCAGGCAGCAGTTCTTC; CDR3: CASSLDGRQQFF
J: TRBJ1-1; V: TRBV5-1; size: NA; D: TRBD1; DNA: TGCGCCAGCAGCTTGGCCGGCAGGGGGGACACTGAAGCTTTCTTT; CDR3: CASSLAGRGDTEAFF
J: TRBJ1-5; V: TRBV2; size: NA; D: TRBD1; DNA: TGTGCCATGCAGGGGGATGTCAATCAGCCCCAGCATTTT; CDR3: CAMQGDVNQPQHF
J: TRBJ1-5; V: TRBV27; size: few; D: NA; DNA: TGTGCCAGCAGTTTAAGGGAGGATCAGCCCCAGCATTTT; CDR3: CASSLREDQPQHF
J: TRBJ2-3; V: TRBV5-1; size: NA; D: NA; DNA: TGCGCCAGCAGCTTGGACGGAGGGAGGGATACGCAGTATTTT; CDR3: CASSLDGGRDTQYF
J: TRBJ2-3; V: TRBV7-2; size: NA; D: NA; DNA: TGTGCCAGCAGCACTAACACAGATACGCAGTATTTT; CDR3: CASSTNTDTQYF
J: TRBJ1-5; V: TRBV20-1; size: NA; D: TRBD1; DNA: TGCAGTGCTAGTAGACAGGGGAGCAATCAGCCCCAGCATTTT; CDR3: CSASRQGSNQPQHF
J: TRBJ2-5; V: TRBV19; size: NA; D: TRBD2; DNA: TGTGCCAGTAGTAGTTTGAGCGGGGGGGCGGAGACCCAGTACTTC; CDR3: CASSSLSGGAETQYF
J: TRBJ2-1; V: TRBV3-1/TRBV3-2; size: NA; D: NA; DNA: TGTGCCAGCAGCCAAGAAAGGGGTCTGTACAATGAGCAGTTCTTC; CDR3: CASSQERGLYNEQFF
J: TRBJ1-2; V: TRBV24-1; size: NA; D: NA; DNA: TGTGCCACCAGTGATTCGGGGGTCTATGGCTACACCTTC; CDR3: CATSDSGVYGYTF
J: TRBJ1-1; V: TRBV28; size: NA; D: NA; DNA: TGTGCCAGCAGCTTAGGATTTACAGTGAACACTGAAGCTTTCTTT; CDR3: CASSLGFTVNTEAFF
J: TRBJ2-2; V: TRBV11-2; size: NA; D: TRBD1; DNA: TGTGCCAGCAGCTCCGACCCCAGGGGGAGCACCGGGGAGCTGTTTTTT; CDR3: CASSSDPRGSTGELFF
J: TRBJ2-5; V: TRBV19; size: NA; D: TRBD2; DNA: TGTGCCAGTAGGGGACTAGTCCAAGAGACCCAGTACTTC; CDR3: CASRGLVQETQYF
J: TRBJ2-7; V: TRBV2; size: NA; D: NA; DNA: TGTGCCATTACGAGCGAGACTAACTACGAGCAGTACTTC; CDR3: CAITSETNYEQYF
J: TRBJ2-1; V: TRBV18; size: once; D: TRBD2; DNA: TGTGCCAGCTCACGACTAGCGGGCGCCTACAATGAGCAGTTCTTC; CDR3: CASSRLAGAYNEQFF
J: TRBJ1-4; V: TRBV7-2; size: NA; D: TRBD1; DNA: TGTGCCAGCAGCTTAGATAGGGGACAGGGTCGGGAAAAACTGTTTTTT; CDR3: CASSLDRGQGREKLFF
J: TRBJ2-7; V: TRBV5-1; size: NA; D: NA; DNA: TGCGCCAGCAGCCTCGGCAGTGGGGCATACGAGCAGTACTTC; CDR3: CASSLGSGAYEQYF
J: TRBJ2-5; V: TRBV7-2; size: NA; D: NA; DNA: TGTGCCAGCAGCTTGGGACCTAGCGCGGAGACCCAGTACTTC; CDR3: CASSLGPSAETQYF
J: TRBJ2-7; V: TRBV10-3; size: NA; D: TRBD2; DNA: TGTGCCATCAGTGAGTCCAATCGCGGGAGGGCCATCGAGCAGTACTTC; CDR3: CAISESNRGRAIEQYF
J: TRBJ2-2; V: TRBV14; size: NA; D: TRBD2; DNA: TGTGCCAGCAGCCCCGGGACTAGCGGGAGGCCGAACACCGGGGAGCTGTTTTTT; CDR3: CASSPGTSGRPNTGELFF